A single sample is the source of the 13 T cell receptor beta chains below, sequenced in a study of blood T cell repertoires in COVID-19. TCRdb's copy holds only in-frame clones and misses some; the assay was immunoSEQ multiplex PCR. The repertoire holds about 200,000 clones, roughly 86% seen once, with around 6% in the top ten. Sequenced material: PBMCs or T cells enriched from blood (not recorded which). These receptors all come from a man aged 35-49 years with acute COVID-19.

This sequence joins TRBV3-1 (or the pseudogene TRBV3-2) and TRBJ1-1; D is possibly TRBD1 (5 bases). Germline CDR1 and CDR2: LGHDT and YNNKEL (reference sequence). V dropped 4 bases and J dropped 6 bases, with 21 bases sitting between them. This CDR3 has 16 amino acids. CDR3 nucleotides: TGTGCCAGCAGCCCCCCCGTGCGGGGGAGGATTCCTGAAGCTTTCTTT. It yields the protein CASSPPVRGRIPEAFF.

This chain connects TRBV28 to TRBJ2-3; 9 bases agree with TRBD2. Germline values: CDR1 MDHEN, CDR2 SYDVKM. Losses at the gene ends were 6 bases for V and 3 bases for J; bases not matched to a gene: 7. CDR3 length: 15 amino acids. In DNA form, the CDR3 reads TGTGCCAGCAGCTCTAGCGGGGAGGGGACAGATACGCAGTATTTT. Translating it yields CASSSSGEGTDTQYF.

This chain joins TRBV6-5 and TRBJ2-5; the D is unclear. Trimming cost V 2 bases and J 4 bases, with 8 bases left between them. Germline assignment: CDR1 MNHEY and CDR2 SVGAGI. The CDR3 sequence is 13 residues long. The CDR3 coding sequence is TGTGCCAGCAGTTACGAGAGGAGAGAGACCCAGTACTTC. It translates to CASSYERRETQYF.

CDR3 amino acids: CSARHRGWAFF. The CDR3 coding sequence is TGCAGTGCTAGACACAGGGGCTGGGCTTTCTTT. This chain connects TRBV20-1 to TRBJ1-1, with 7 positions matching TRBD1. This CDR3 has 11 amino acids. Trimming removed 2 bases from V and 11 bases from J; junction bases left unmatched: 5. Germline CDR1 reads DFQATT; CDR2 reads SNEGSKA (reference sequence).

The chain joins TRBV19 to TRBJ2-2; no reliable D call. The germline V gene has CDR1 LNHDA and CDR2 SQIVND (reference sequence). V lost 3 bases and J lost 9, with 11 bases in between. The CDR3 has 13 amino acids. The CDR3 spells CASSMRAPWELFF. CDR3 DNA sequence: TGTGCCAGTAGTATGAGAGCCCCGTGGGAGCTGTTTTTT. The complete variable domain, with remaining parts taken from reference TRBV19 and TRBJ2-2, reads DGGITQSPKYLFRKEGQNVTLSCEQNLNHDAMYWYRQDPGQGLRLIYYSQIVNDFQKGDIAEGYSVSREKKESFPLTVTSAQKNPTAFYLCASSMRAPWELFFGEGSRLTVL.

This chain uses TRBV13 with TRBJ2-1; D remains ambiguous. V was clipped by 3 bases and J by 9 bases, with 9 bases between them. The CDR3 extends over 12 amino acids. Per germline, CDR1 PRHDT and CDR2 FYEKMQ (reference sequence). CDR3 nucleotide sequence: TGTGCCAGCAGCTTCAGAGGTGGTGAGCAGTTCTTC. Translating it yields CASSFRGGEQFF. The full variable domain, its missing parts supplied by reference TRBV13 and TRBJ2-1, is AAGVIQSPRHLIKEKRETATLKCYPIPRHDTVYWYQQGPGQDPQFLISFYEKMQSDKGSIPDRFSAQQFSDYHSELNMSSLELGDSALYFCASSFRGGEQFFGPGTRLTVL.

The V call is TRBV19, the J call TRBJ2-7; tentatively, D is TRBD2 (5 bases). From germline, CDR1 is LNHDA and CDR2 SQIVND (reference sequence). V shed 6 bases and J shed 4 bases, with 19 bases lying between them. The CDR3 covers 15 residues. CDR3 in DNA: TGTGCCAGTAGCCGGCAGAGGGCTGACAAATACGAGCAGTACTTC. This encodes CASSRQRADKYEQYF.

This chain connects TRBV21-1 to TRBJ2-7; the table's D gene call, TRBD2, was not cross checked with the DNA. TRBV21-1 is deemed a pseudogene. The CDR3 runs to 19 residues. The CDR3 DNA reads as TGTGCCAGCACCCCCTCGGCCGCCCCAGGGATTGGAGGGGTTTACGAGCAGTACTTC. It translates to CASTPSAAPGIGGVYEQYF.

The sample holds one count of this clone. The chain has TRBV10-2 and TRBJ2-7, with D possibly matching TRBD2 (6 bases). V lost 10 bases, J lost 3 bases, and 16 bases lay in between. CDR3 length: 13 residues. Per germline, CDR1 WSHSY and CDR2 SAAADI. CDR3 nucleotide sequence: TGCGCCACCCGGAGGGCCGATCGCTACGAGCAGTACTTC. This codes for CATRRADRYEQYF.

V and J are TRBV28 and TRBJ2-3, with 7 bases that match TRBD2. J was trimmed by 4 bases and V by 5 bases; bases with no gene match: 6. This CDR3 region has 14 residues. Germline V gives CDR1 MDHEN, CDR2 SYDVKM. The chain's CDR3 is CASSPGLVPDTQYF. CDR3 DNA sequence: TGTGCCAGCAGTCCAGGACTAGTTCCAGATACGCAGTATTTT.

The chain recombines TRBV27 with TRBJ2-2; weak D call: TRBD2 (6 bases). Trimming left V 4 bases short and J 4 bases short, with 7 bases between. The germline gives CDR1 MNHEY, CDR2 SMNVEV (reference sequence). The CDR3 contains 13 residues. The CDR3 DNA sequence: TGTGCCAGCAGTTGGGGACTCACCGGGGAGCTGTTTTTT. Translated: CASSWGLTGELFF.

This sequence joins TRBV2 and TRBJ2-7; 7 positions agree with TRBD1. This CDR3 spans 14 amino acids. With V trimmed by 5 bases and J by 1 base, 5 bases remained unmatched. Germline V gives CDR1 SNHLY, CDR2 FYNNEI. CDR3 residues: CASSRDSQSYEQYF. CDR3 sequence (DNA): TGTGCCAGCAGTCGGGACAGTCAATCCTACGAGCAGTACTTC.

The CDR3: CASSLWGGGNHNEQFF. CDR3 in DNA: TGTGCCAGCAGCCTCTGGGGAGGAGGGAATCACAATGAGCAGTTCTTC. The rearrangement uses TRBV7-3 and TRBJ2-1; D might be TRBD2 (6 bases). The V end lost 5 bases, the J end lost 5 bases, and 19 bases lay between the germline ends. The V gene's germline CDR1 is SGHTA and CDR2 FQGTGA. The CDR3 extends over 16 amino acids.